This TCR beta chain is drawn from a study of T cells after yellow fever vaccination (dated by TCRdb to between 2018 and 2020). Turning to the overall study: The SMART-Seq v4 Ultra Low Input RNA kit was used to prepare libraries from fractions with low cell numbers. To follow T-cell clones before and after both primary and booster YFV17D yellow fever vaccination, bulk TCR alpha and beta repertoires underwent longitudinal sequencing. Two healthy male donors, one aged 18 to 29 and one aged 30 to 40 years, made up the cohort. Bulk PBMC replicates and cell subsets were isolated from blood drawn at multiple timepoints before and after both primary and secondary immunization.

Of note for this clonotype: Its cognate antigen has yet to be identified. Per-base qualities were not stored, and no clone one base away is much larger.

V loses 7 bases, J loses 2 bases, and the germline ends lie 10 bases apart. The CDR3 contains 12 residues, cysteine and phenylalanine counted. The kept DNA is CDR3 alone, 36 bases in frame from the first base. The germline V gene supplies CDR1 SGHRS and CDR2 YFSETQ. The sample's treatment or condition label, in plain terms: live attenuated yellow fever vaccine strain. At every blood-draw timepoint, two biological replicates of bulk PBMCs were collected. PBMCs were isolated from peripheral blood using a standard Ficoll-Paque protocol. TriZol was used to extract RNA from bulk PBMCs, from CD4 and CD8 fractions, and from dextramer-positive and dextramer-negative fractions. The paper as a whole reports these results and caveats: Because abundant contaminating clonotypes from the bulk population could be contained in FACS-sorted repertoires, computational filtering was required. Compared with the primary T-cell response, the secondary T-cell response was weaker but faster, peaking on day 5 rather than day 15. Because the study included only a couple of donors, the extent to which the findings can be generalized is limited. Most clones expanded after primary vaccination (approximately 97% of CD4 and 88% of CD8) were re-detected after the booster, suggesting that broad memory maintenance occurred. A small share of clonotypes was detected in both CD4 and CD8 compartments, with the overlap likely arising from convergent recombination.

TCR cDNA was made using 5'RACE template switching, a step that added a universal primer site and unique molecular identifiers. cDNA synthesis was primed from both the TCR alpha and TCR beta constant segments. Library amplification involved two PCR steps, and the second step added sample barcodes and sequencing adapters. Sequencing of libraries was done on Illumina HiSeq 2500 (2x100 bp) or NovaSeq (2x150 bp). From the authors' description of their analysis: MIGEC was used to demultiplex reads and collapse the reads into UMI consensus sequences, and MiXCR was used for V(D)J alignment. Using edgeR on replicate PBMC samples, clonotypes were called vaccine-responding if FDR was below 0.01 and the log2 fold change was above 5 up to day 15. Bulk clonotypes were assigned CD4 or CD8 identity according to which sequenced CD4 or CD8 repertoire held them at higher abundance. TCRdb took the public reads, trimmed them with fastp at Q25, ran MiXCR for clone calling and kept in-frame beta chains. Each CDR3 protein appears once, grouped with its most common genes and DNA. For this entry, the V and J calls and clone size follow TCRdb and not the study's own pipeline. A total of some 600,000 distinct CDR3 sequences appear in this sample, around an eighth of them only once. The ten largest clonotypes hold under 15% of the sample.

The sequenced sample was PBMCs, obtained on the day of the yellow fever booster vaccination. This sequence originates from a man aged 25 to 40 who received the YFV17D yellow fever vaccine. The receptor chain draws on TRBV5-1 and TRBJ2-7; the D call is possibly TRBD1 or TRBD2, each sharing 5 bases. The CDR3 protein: CASRDAAYEQYF. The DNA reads TGCGCCAGCCGGGACGCAGCCTACGAGCAGTACTTC.